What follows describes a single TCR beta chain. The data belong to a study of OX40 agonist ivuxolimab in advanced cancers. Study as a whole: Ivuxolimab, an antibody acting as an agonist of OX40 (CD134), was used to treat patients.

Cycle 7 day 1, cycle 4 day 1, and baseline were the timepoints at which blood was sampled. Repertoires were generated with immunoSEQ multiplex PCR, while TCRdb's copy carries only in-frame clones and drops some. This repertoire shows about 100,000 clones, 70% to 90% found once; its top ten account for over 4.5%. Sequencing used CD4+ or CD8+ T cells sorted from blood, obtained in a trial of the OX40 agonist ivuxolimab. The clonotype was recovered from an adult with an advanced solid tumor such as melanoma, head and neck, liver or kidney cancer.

The chain's CDR3 is CASTLQAAGYGYTF. CDR3 nucleotides: TGTGCCAGTACCCTACAGGCGGCGGGATATGGCTACACCTTC. V is TRBV19 and J is TRBJ1-2, with a possible D match to TRBD1 (5 bases). The CDR3 is made up of 14 amino acids. Trimming removed 7 bases from V and 5 bases from J, with 17 bases in between. The germline V gene has CDR1 LNHDA and CDR2 SQIVND (reference sequence).